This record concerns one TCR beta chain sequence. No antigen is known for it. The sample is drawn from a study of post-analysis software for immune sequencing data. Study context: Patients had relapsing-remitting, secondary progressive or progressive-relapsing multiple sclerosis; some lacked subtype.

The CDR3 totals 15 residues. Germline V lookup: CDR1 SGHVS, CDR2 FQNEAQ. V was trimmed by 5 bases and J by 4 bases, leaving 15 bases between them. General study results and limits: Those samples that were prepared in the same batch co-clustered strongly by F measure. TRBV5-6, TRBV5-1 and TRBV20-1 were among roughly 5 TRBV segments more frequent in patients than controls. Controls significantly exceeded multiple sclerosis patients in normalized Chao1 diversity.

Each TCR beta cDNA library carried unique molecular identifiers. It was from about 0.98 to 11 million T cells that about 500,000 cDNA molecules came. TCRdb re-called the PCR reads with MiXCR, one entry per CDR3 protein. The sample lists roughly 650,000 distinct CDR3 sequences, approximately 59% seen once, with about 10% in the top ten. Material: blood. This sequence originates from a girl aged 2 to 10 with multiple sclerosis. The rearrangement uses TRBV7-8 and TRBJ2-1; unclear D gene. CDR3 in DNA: TGTGCCAGCAGCAACATATTTCGTGCTTACAATGAGCAGTTCTTC. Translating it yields CASSNIFRAYNEQFF.